The 23 T cell receptor beta chains reported below all come from one sample, sequenced in a study of CD8 T cells in Susac syndrome. The RNA input was roughly 0.45 to 1 ug, and it was reverse transcribed with random hexamers. TCRdb reprocessed the immunoSEQ multiplex PCR reads with MiXCR, giving one entry per CDR3 protein. This table holds over 95,000 distinct CDR3 sequences, around 93% found once. The sequenced sample was CD8+ T cells from PBMCs. These receptors came from a human donor in good health.

This clonotype was found once. The genes are TRBV7-2 and TRBJ2-1; 7 positions agree with TRBD2. In germline, CDR1 is SGHTA, CDR2 FQGNSA. The CDR3 totals 16 residues. After removal of 3 bases from V and 1 base from J, the junction contained 6 bases not matched to a gene. As DNA, the CDR3 is TGTGCCAGCAGCTTCTCGACTAGCTCGTCCTACAATGAGCAGTTCTTC. This sequence encodes CASSFSTSSSYNEQFF.

This clonotype came up a few times. The CDR3 DNA reads TGTGCCAGCAGCCGAGGAAACACCGGGGAGCTGTTTTTT. Protein product: CASSRGNTGELFF. The rearrangement joins TRBV6-2 or TRBV6-3 to TRBJ2-2, with D unclear. CDR3 length: 13 amino acids. V was clipped by 6 bases and J by 2 bases, with 7 bases between them. Looked up from germline, CDR1 is MNHEY and CDR2 is SVGEGT.

The chain couples TRBV6-2 or TRBV6-3 to TRBJ2-7, with unresolved D. CDR1 is MNHEY, CDR2 SVGEGT, per germline. CDR3 length equals 13 residues. Trimming removed 2 bases at V and 1 base at J, with 6 bases between. Here the CDR3 DNA reads TGTGCCAGCAGTTACGCCGGTTCCTACGAGCAGTACTTC. This gives the protein CASSYAGSYEQYF.

This clonotype was seen more than once but under ten times. This chain joins TRBV4-3 and TRBJ2-7, with a tentative D call TRBD1 (5 bases). Trimming took 0 bases from V and 1 from J, leaving 13 bases between them. Germline V gives CDR1 LGHNA, CDR2 YSLEER. The CDR3 is made up of 16 amino acids. CDR3 nucleotide sequence: TGCGCCAGCAGCCAAGATCACGACAGCGCTTCCTACGAGCAGTACTTC. This sequence encodes CASSQDHDSASYEQYF.

The CDR3 region is CASSQPQGRNTGELFF. CDR3 nucleotides: TGTGCCAGCAGCCAACCCCAAGGACGAAACACCGGGGAGCTGTTTTTT. The chain employs TRBV3-1 and TRBJ2-2; no clear D. The V gene lost 2 bases and the J gene lost 2 bases, with 12 bases spanning the gap. The CDR3 is 16 amino acids. Germline loops: CDR1 LGHDT, CDR2 YNNKEL (reference sequence).

The V gene is TRBV15, the J gene TRBJ2-1; D possibly corresponds to TRBD2 (6 bases). V was clipped by 1 base and J by 8 bases, with 15 bases between them. Germline V gene lookup returns CDR1 LNHNV and CDR2 YYDKDF (reference sequence). CDR3 length equals 15 residues. The CDR3 is CATSRAGAGRDEQFF. CDR3 nucleotide sequence: TGTGCCACCAGCAGAGCCGGGGCGGGGCGGGATGAGCAGTTCTTC.

The gene calls are TRBV7-9 and TRBJ2-4; 9 nucleotides align to TRBD2. The trim removed 1 base at V and 2 bases at J, leaving 3 bases unmatched. The CDR3 sequence is 16 residues long. CDR1 SEHNR and CDR2 FQNEAQ come from the germline V gene (reference sequence). CDR3 bases: TGTGCCAGCAGCTTAGTGGCGGGAGGGCCCAAAAACATTCAGTACTTC. Its translation: CASSLVAGGPKNIQYF.

This clonotype appeared once. The J gene is TRBJ2-7, the V gene TRBV3-1; TRBD1 aligns across 11 bases. The trim removed 4 bases at V and 4 bases at J, leaving 9 bases unmatched. The germline gives CDR1 LGHDT, CDR2 YNNKEL (reference sequence). The CDR3 consists of 16 residues. CDR3 DNA sequence: TGTGCCAGCAGCCCGAAGCGGACAGGGGGCCGGTACGAGCAGTACTTC. Translated, it gives CASSPKRTGGRYEQYF.

The chain couples TRBV29-1 to TRBJ2-7, with a weak D call TRBD2 (6 bases). Per the germline V gene, CDR1 is SQVTM and CDR2 is ANQGSEA. Trimming removed 8 bases at V and 1 base at J, with 18 bases between. The CDR3 is 14 amino acids. The CDR3 DNA follows: TGCAGCTGCGGAGGGGCCGGGAAGTCCTACGAGCAGTACTTC. Protein sequence: CSCGGAGKSYEQYF.

The rearrangement uses TRBV2 and TRBJ1-5; D is uncertain. The V end lost 7 bases, the J end lost 3 bases, and 13 bases lay between the germline ends. Germline CDR1 SNHLY, CDR2 FYNNEI. CDR3 size: 14 residues. The CDR3 sequence is CASTRGSDNQPQHF. The CDR3 DNA follows: TGTGCCAGCACTCGAGGTAGTGACAATCAGCCCCAGCATTTT.

The rearrangement uses TRBV5-5 and TRBJ2-7; D not certain. The CDR3 runs to 13 residues. The germline V gene encodes CDR1 SGHKS and CDR2 YYEKEE (reference sequence). The V gene lost 6 bases and the J gene lost 2 bases, with 12 bases spanning the gap. This CDR3 reads CASIVPGAYEQYF. CDR3 nucleotide sequence: TGTGCCAGCATCGTTCCGGGTGCCTACGAGCAGTACTTC. The whole variable domain, remainder taken from reference TRBV5-5 and TRBJ2-7, is DAGVTQSPTHLIKTRGQQVTLRCSPISGHKSVSWYQQVLGQGPQFIFQYYEKEERGRGNFPDRFSARQFPNYSSELNVNALLLGDSALYLCASIVPGAYEQYFGPGTRLTVT.

This clonotype appeared once. The chain uses TRBV7-9 and TRBJ1-1, with D possibly matching TRBD1 (5 bases). This CDR3 spans 14 amino acids. With 4 bases removed from V and 4 bases from J, the gap between germline ends came to 13 bases. Germline V lookup: CDR1 SEHNR, CDR2 FQNEAQ (reference sequence). For the CDR3, the DNA is TGTGCCAGCAGCTCGGGGGAAGCTAGCACTGAAGCTTTCTTT. Its protein is CASSSGEASTEAFF.

The chain is built from TRBV7-2 and TRBJ1-1; no reliable D call. The V and J ends lost 5 bases and 5 bases respectively, with 15 bases between them. Germline CDR1 and CDR2: SGHTA and FQGNSA. The CDR3 is 14 residues long. CDR3 sequence (DNA): TGTGCCAGCAGCGAAAGACCTATACCGACTGAAGCTTTCTTT. Translation gives CASSERPIPTEAFF.

The chain recombines TRBV29-1 with TRBJ2-2; D is unresolved. Per the germline V gene, CDR1 is SQVTM and CDR2 is ANQGSEA. The CDR3 loop spans 14 amino acids. V was pared by 2 bases and J by 1 base, with 8 bases between. For the CDR3, the DNA is TGCAGCGTTGAACCCCACCAGAACACCGGGGAGCTGTTTTTT. Its protein is CSVEPHQNTGELFF.

The chain joins TRBV18 to TRBJ1-1, with D perhaps matching TRBD1 (6 bases). This CDR3 comprises 14 residues. V shed 4 bases and J shed 3 bases, with 12 bases lying between them. Germline CDR1 reads KGHSH; CDR2 reads LQKENI. The CDR3: CASSLNPGDTEAFF. The DNA of the CDR3 is TGTGCCAGCTCACTAAACCCAGGGGACACTGAAGCTTTCTTT.

The chain uses TRBV15 and TRBJ1-6, with 7 bases matching TRBD1. The CDR3 runs 13 residues. Per the germline V gene, CDR1 is LNHNV and CDR2 is YYDKDF (reference sequence). V was clipped by 0 bases and J by 17 bases; unmatched bases: 7. CDR3: CATSRDQKGAIHF. CDR3 DNA sequence: TGTGCCACCAGCAGAGATCAAAAGGGGGCTATCCACTTT.

The chain recombines TRBV6-1 with TRBJ2-7; TRBD2 is a possible D gene (5 bases). The CDR3 runs 12 residues. Between the trimmed V and J ends, which lost 6 bases and 3 bases, there was a span of 9 bases. The germline V gene has CDR1 MNHNS and CDR2 SASEGT. Written as DNA, the CDR3 is TGTGCCAGCAGCGATCGGGGCTACGAGCAGTACTTC. This translates into CASSDRGYEQYF.

The chain is built from TRBV6-2 or TRBV6-3 and TRBJ1-1, with a weak D call TRBD1 (6 bases). V lost 6 bases and J lost 0, with 11 bases in between. Germline V gene data show CDR1 as MNHEY and CDR2 as SVGEGT. The CDR3 length is 14 residues. The CDR3 nucleotides read TGTGCCAGCAGGGAGGACAGTTTGAACACTGAAGCTTTCTTT. Protein: CASREDSLNTEAFF.

The CDR3 nucleotides are TGTGCCAGCAGTAGGAACAATGACTATGGCTACACCTTC. Amino acid sequence: CASSRNNDYGYTF. The chain links TRBV5-6 to TRBJ1-2; no firm D call. V shed 5 bases and J shed 3 bases, with 11 bases lying between them. The CDR3 length is 13 residues. Germline CDR1 SGHDT, CDR2 YYEEEE.

This rearrangement joins TRBV29-1 to TRBJ2-1, with TRBD2 matching over 7 bases. The trim removed 7 bases at V and 10 bases at J, leaving 16 bases unmatched. This CDR3 is built from 14 residues. The germline CDR1 and CDR2 sequences are SQVTM and ANQGSEA. The CDR3 protein is CSGTPGSGGREQFF. In DNA form, the CDR3 reads TGCAGCGGGACTCCAGGGTCGGGAGGCCGGGAGCAGTTCTTC.

The chain recombines TRBV5-1 with TRBJ2-2; no reliable D call. V lost 0 bases to trimming and J lost 2 bases, with 5 bases between them. The CDR3 is made up of 14 amino acids. The germline V gene encodes CDR1 SGHRS and CDR2 YFSETQ. The DNA of the CDR3 is TGCGCCAGCAGCTTGGCCAAAAACACCGGGGAGCTGTTTTTT. This sequence encodes CASSLAKNTGELFF.

This clonotype showed up just once. This chain links TRBV27 with TRBJ1-6; no clear D. The CDR3 consists of 14 residues. Germline CDR1 reads MNHEY; CDR2 reads SMNVEV (reference sequence). With 7 bases removed from V and 10 bases from J, the gap between germline ends came to 17 bases. For the CDR3, the DNA is TGTGCCAGCACCCTCCTTCGAATGGAATCACCCCTCCACTTT. It is translated as CASTLLRMESPLHF.

The count of this clonotype is one. The chain uses TRBV25-1 and TRBJ2-7; D possibly corresponds to TRBD1 (6 bases). Looked up from germline, CDR1 is MGHDK and CDR2 is SYGVNS. This CDR3 is built from 14 residues. The V and J ends lost 8 bases and 4 bases respectively, with 18 bases between them. CDR3 region: CASGLDRFPYEQYF. In DNA form, the CDR3 reads TGTGCCAGCGGTTTAGACAGGTTTCCATACGAGCAGTACTTC.